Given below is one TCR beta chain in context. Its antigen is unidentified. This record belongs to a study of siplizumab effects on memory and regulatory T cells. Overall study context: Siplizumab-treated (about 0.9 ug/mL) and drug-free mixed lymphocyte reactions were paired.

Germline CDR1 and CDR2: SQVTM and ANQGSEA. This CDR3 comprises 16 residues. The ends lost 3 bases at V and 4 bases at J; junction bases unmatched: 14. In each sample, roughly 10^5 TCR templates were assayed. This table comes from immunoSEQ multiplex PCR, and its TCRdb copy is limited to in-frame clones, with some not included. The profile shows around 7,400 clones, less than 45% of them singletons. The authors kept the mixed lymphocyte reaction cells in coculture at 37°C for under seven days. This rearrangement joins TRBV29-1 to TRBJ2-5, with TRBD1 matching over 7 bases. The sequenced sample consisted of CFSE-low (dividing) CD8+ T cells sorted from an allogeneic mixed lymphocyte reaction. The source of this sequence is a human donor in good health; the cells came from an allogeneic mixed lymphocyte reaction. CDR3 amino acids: CSVEAMPGQRRETQYF. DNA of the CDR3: TGCAGCGTTGAGGCGATGCCGGGACAGAGAAGAGAGACCCAGTACTTC.